This paragraph covers one T cell receptor beta chain sequence. As part of sample collection, lesional scalp punch biopsies and peripheral blood were taken from alopecia areata patients. The authors sorted CD4+ and CD8+ T cells from PBMCs. CDR1 is ENHRY, CDR2 SYGVKD, per germline. The CDR3 runs to 15 residues. V shed 2 bases and J 5 bases; nucleotides not matched to a gene: 5. Reverse transcription of extracted RNA yielded cDNA, which provided the sequencing template. The table came from immunoSEQ multiplex PCR; TCRdb's copy has only in-frame clones and leaves some out. The table records 250,000 or so clones, 67% of them present only once. This sample was included in a study of CD8+ T cells in alopecia areata.

This TCR derives from a human donor with alopecia areata. J is TRBJ2-7 and V is TRBV10-3, with 11 positions matching TRBD2. The sample consisted of CD4+ T cells sorted from blood, taken at week 0. CDR3 sequence: CAISEATSGVNEQYF. CDR3 DNA: TGTGCCATCAGTGAGGCGACTAGCGGGGTCAACGAGCAGTACTTC.